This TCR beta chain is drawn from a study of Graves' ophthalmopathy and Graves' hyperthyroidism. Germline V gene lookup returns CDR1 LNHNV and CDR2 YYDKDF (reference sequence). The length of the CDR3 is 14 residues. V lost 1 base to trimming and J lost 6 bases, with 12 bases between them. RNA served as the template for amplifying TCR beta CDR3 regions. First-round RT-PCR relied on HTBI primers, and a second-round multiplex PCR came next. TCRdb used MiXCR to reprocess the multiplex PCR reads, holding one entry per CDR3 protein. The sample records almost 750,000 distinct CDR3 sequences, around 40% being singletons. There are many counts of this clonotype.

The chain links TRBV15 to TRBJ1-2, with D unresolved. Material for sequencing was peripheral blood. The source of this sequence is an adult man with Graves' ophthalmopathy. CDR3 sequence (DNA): TGTGCCACCAGCAGAGGCAGAACTTCCGATGGCTACACCTTC. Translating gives CATSRGRTSDGYTF.